The 30 T cell receptor beta chains given below trace back to one sample, sequenced in a study of T cells after yellow fever vaccination. Via MiXCR, TCRdb re-called the 5' RACE reads, giving one row per CDR3 protein. The sample records 200,000 to 300,000 distinct CDR3 sequences, 10% to 15% being singletons. The sample was CD4+ T cells sorted from PBMCs, taken 45 days after the yellow fever booster vaccination. The receptors originated from a young man who received the YFV17D yellow fever vaccine.

This chain joins TRBV4-3 and TRBJ2-2, with D possibly matching TRBD2 (6 bases). CDR1 is LGHNA, CDR2 YSLEER, per germline. Trimming shortened V by 0 bases and J by 6 bases, and 14 bases separated the two germline ends. The CDR3 totals 16 residues. DNA for the CDR3: TGCGCCAGCAGCCAAGAGGGGACCGGGGGATCCGGGGAGCTGTTTTTT. Protein product: CASSQEGTGGSGELFF.

The J gene is TRBJ2-7, the V gene TRBV5-1; 12 bases match TRBD1. The CDR3 totals 15 residues. V shed 0 bases and J 6 bases; nucleotides not matched to a gene: 4. Germline assignment: CDR1 SGHRS and CDR2 YFSETQ. CDR3 in amino acids: CASSLVGQGAVEQYF. The CDR3 DNA follows: TGCGCCAGCAGCTTGGTGGGACAGGGGGCTGTCGAGCAGTACTTC.

This clonotype was found many times. The chain carries TRBV20-1 and TRBJ2-7; the D gene is possibly TRBD2 (5 bases). CDR3 size: 14 residues. Trimming left V 6 bases short and J 0 bases short, with 15 bases between. Germline CDR1 is DFQATT and CDR2 is SNEGSKA (reference sequence). The CDR3 reads CSAFGAASSYEQYF. CDR3 sequence (DNA): TGCAGTGCCTTTGGAGCGGCCAGCTCCTACGAGCAGTACTTC.

This clonotype turned up a few times. The chain recombines TRBV5-1 with TRBJ2-3; unclear D gene. The CDR3 contains 16 residues. The germline V gene encodes CDR1 SGHRS and CDR2 YFSETQ. Trimming cost V 4 bases and J 1 base, with 16 bases left between them. The CDR3 region has the DNA TGCGCCAGCAGCCCTGGAGATAGCATAGGCACAGATACGCAGTATTTT. This sequence encodes CASSPGDSIGTDTQYF.

This clonotype has ten or more counts. The chain couples TRBV20-1 to TRBJ1-4; tentatively, D is TRBD1 (6 bases). Trimming took off 0 bases at V and 10 bases at J, with 9 bases between the two ends. The CDR3 is made up of 12 amino acids. Germline CDR1 and CDR2: DFQATT and SNEGSKA (reference sequence). CDR3: CSARDPGVKLFF. CDR3 coding DNA: TGCAGTGCTAGAGACCCAGGGGTAAAACTGTTTTTT.

In its sample, this clonotype was seen many times. The V gene is TRBV10-1, the J gene TRBJ2-1; 8 nucleotides align to TRBD2. The germline gives CDR1 WNHNN, CDR2 SYGVQD (reference sequence). This CDR3 comprises 15 residues. The V segment lost 0 bases and the J segment 5 bases; nucleotides outside the gene matches: 3. The CDR3 coding sequence is TGCGCCAGCAGTGAGTCGTTAGCGGGACACAATGAGCAGTTCTTC. This codes for CASSESLAGHNEQFF.

This clonotype was found a few times. The CDR3 spells CSAGRGGGSSLEQYF. DNA of the CDR3: TGCAGTGCTGGGCGAGGTGGCGGGAGTAGCCTCGAGCAGTACTTC. This chain links TRBV20-1 with TRBJ2-7; the match to TRBD2 covers 7 bases. Per germline, CDR1 DFQATT and CDR2 SNEGSKA (reference sequence). This CDR3 comprises 15 residues. With V trimmed by 5 bases and J by 6 bases, 16 bases remained unmatched.

This clonotype was detected a few times. The chain carries TRBV18 and TRBJ2-5, with D possibly matching TRBD2 (5 bases). V was pared by 2 bases and J by 5 bases, with 12 bases between. This CDR3 is built from 14 residues. CDR1 and CDR2 from the germline V gene are KGHSH and LQKENI. The CDR3 sequence: CASSPSYRRETQYF. The DNA for the CDR3 is TGTGCCAGCTCACCATCCTACCGGAGGGAGACCCAGTACTTC.

The chain uses TRBV5-5 and TRBJ1-5; D not certain. The germline V gene encodes CDR1 SGHKS and CDR2 YYEKEE (reference sequence). Deletions cut 1 base from V and 6 bases from J, with 11 bases between. The CDR3 is 14 amino acids. CDR3 DNA sequence: TGTGCCAGCAGCTTGCTGAACGTAGCTCAGCCCCAGCATTTT. Translating it yields CASSLLNVAQPQHF.

This clonotype was observed many times. The chain recombines TRBV7-2 with TRBJ2-1; D is tentatively TRBD1 or TRBD2 (5 bases each). V gave up 1 base and J gave up 6 bases, with 19 bases separating them. The CDR3 runs to 17 residues. CDR1 and CDR2 (germline): SGHTA, FQGNSA. In nucleotides, the CDR3 is TGTGCCAGCAGCTTAGGAAGATGGGGGACCCCTTCCAATGAGCAGTTCTTC. Translated, it gives CASSLGRWGTPSNEQFF.

This clonotype was seen many times. The chain uses TRBV4-1 and TRBJ2-1; D is uncertain. V was shortened by 4 bases and J by 6 bases, with 10 bases between the two germline ends. The CDR3 length is 13 residues. CDR1 is MGHRA and CDR2 is YSYEKL in the germline V gene. The CDR3, as DNA: TGCGCCAGCAGCCGACCGACTGTCAATGAGCAGTTCTTC. This codes for CASSRPTVNEQFF.

The rearrangement joins TRBV7-9 to TRBJ2-1; 9 nucleotides match TRBD2. The CDR3 runs to 14 residues. Germline CDR1 is SEHNR and CDR2 is FQNEAQ (reference sequence). Trimming cost V 0 bases and J 9 bases; bases outside gene matches: 3. The CDR3 spells CASSLASGRAEQFF. The CDR3 DNA follows: TGTGCCAGCAGCTTAGCTAGCGGGAGAGCTGAGCAGTTCTTC.

This clonotype was recorded a few times. The rearrangement links TRBV19 to TRBJ2-7, with 13 bases lining up with TRBD2. The CDR3 has 18 residues. Germline loops: CDR1 LNHDA, CDR2 SQIVND (reference sequence). V lost 3 bases, J lost 3 bases, and 11 bases stayed unmatched. The CDR3 DNA reads as TGTGCCAGTAGTATCCGGACACGGACTAGCGGGAGAGACTACGAGCAGTACTTC. The encoded protein is CASSIRTRTSGRDYEQYF.

V is TRBV11-1 and J is TRBJ1-1; TRBD1 matches at 9 bases. The CDR3 has 12 residues. Germline lookup yields CDR1 SGHAT and CDR2 FQDESV (reference sequence). V shed 5 bases and J 9 bases; nucleotides not matched to a gene: 4. The DNA of the CDR3 is TGTGCCAGCAGCCAACAGGGGGCAAAAGCTTTCTTT. This gives the protein CASSQQGAKAFF.

The V gene is TRBV10-2, the J gene TRBJ2-4; D gene ambiguous. With 8 bases removed from V and 8 bases from J, the gap between germline ends came to 10 bases. The CDR3 runs 11 residues. Looked up from germline, CDR1 is WSHSY and CDR2 is SAAADI. CDR3 nucleotides: TGCGCCAGCCGCCTGAATGACATTCAGTACTTC. Translating it yields CASRLNDIQYF.

The chain recombines TRBV10-3 with TRBJ2-7; 8 nucleotides match TRBD1. The CDR3 is made up of 13 amino acids. Trimming took 6 bases from V and 5 from J; bases not matched to a gene: 6. Germline V gene sequence: CDR1 ENHRY, CDR2 SYGVKD. Written as DNA, the CDR3 is TGTGCCATCAGCCGGACAGGGTACCACGAGCAGTACTTC. Translation: CAISRTGYHEQYF.

The chain couples TRBV7-2 to TRBJ1-4; D is unresolved. V lost 0 bases to trimming and J lost 0 bases, with 2 bases between them. CDR3 length: 14 amino acids. Germline V gene lookup returns CDR1 SGHTA and CDR2 FQGNSA. CDR3 sequence: CASSLAATNEKLFF. For the CDR3, the DNA is TGTGCCAGCAGCTTAGCTGCAACTAATGAAAAACTGTTTTTT.

This clonotype was detected a few times. The J gene is TRBJ1-6, the V gene TRBV7-2; D gene unclear. With 5 bases removed from V and 11 bases from J, the gap between germline ends came to 13 bases. This CDR3 has 13 residues. CDR1 and CDR2 (germline): SGHTA, FQGNSA. Here the CDR3 reads CASSPVPETPLHF. The CDR3 DNA reads TGTGCCAGCAGCCCCGTCCCTGAGACACCCCTCCACTTT.

Ten or more counts support this clonotype. The chain links TRBV5-1 to TRBJ2-7; D not resolved. From germline, CDR1 is SGHRS and CDR2 YFSETQ. CDR3 length: 16 residues. V lost 3 bases to trimming and J lost 1 base, with 17 bases between them. CDR3: CASSSTEYELSYEQYF. The CDR3 coding sequence is TGCGCCAGCAGCTCGACTGAATATGAATTGTCCTACGAGCAGTACTTC.

The gene calls are TRBV19 and TRBJ2-6, with D possibly TRBD1 on 6 matching bases. Trimming cost V 4 bases and J 2 bases, with 9 bases left between them. Germline-derived CDR1 and CDR2 are LNHDA and SQIVND (reference sequence). CDR3 length equals 15 residues. The CDR3 DNA reads TGTGCCAGTAGTACCCCAGGGGCTGGGGCCAACGTCCTGACTTTC. It specifies CASSTPGAGANVLTF. Filled out from reference TRBV19 and TRBJ2-6, the complete variable domain reads DGGITQSPKYLFRKEGQNVTLSCEQNLNHDAMYWYRQDPGQGLRLIYYSQIVNDFQKGDIAEGYSVSREKKESFPLTVTSAQKNPTAFYLCASSTPGAGANVLTFGAGSRLTVL.

The rearrangement joins TRBV20-1 to TRBJ1-4; D may be TRBD1 (5 bases). V lost 5 bases, J lost 5 bases, and 9 bases lay in between. CDR1 is DFQATT, CDR2 SNEGSKA, per germline (reference sequence). The CDR3 covers 12 residues. The CDR3 reads CSASRDNEKLFF. The CDR3 coding sequence is TGCAGTGCTTCCAGGGACAATGAAAAACTGTTTTTT.

The rearrangement joins TRBV7-9 to TRBJ1-4, with unresolved D. CDR3 size: 15 residues. Germline-derived CDR1 and CDR2 are SEHNR and FQNEAQ (reference sequence). Trimming took 3 bases from V and 0 from J, leaving 8 bases between them. The CDR3, as DNA: TGTGCCAGCAGCTTTGATCTGGCAACTAATGAAAAACTGTTTTTT. As protein: CASSFDLATNEKLFF.

This clonotype showed up many times. The chain employs TRBV5-1 and TRBJ2-1, with D hard to call. There are 12 residues in the CDR3. Germline loops: CDR1 SGHRS, CDR2 YFSETQ. The V gene lost 2 bases and the J gene lost 4 bases, with 4 bases spanning the gap. The DNA for the CDR3 is TGCGCCAGCAGCTTAGAGTACAATGAGCAGTTCTTC. It translates to CASSLEYNEQFF.

This clonotype was picked up a small number of times. The chain combines TRBV27 with TRBJ2-1, with 8 nucleotides matching TRBD1. Germline CDR1 reads MNHEY; CDR2 reads SMNVEV (reference sequence). The CDR3 is 16 residues long. The ends lost 4 bases at V and 5 bases at J; junction bases unmatched: 10. This CDR3 is CASSSLTGVLNNEQFF. The CDR3 region has the DNA TGTGCCAGCAGTTCCCTGACAGGGGTTCTTAACAATGAGCAGTTCTTC.

This clonotype was counted at least ten times. The rearrangement joins TRBV18 to TRBJ2-5, with D maybe TRBD1 (5 bases). Deletions cut 6 bases from V and 4 bases from J, with 21 bases between. The germline V gene has CDR1 KGHSH and CDR2 LQKENI. The CDR3 is made up of 16 amino acids. The CDR3 DNA follows: TGTGCCAGCTCGCGTTCGTCGTTGGACAAGGGAGAGACCCAGTACTTC. Protein: CASSRSSLDKGETQYF.

Ten or more counts support this clonotype. The chain employs TRBV5-1 and TRBJ2-7; possibly TRBD1 or TRBD2 for D (5 bases each). The V end was cut by 1 base, the J end by 6 bases, with 8 bases between. Germline loops: CDR1 SGHRS, CDR2 YFSETQ. The CDR3 is made up of 12 amino acids. In DNA, the CDR3 is TGCGCCAGCAGCTTGTCCGGGACCGAGCAGTACTTC. It translates to CASSLSGTEQYF.

This clonotype has only a few counts. The chain has TRBV6-2 or TRBV6-3 and TRBJ2-2, with 10 bases that match TRBD2. This CDR3 contains 15 residues. CDR1 is MNHEY and CDR2 is SVGEGT in the germline V gene. Trimming removed 7 bases from V and 3 bases from J; junction bases left unmatched: 5. Written as DNA, the CDR3 is TGTGCCAGCAAACTCGGACTAGCGGACACCGGGGAGCTGTTTTTT. Translating gives CASKLGLADTGELFF.

J is TRBJ1-5 and V is TRBV20-1, with TRBD1 as a possible D gene (5 bases). Deletions cut 5 bases from V and 4 bases from J, with 12 bases between. The CDR3 covers 13 residues. Germline values: CDR1 DFQATT, CDR2 SNEGSKA (reference sequence). CDR3: CSARRGLNQPQHF. The CDR3, as DNA: TGCAGTGCTCGTCGGGGCCTTAATCAGCCCCAGCATTTT.

The chain carries TRBV11-2 and TRBJ2-3; 9 bases fit TRBD1. The junction had 9 bases not matched to a gene; V was cut back by 4 bases and J by 1 base. Germline CDR1 reads SGHAT; CDR2 reads FQNNGV. CDR3 length: 17 residues. The DNA of the CDR3 is TGTGCCAGCAGCTCTCGCGGAAGGACAGGGGGCACAGATACGCAGTATTTT. Translation: CASSSRGRTGGTDTQYF.

The chain combines TRBV29-1 with TRBJ2-7; possibly TRBD1 for D (6 bases). CDR3 length equals 11 residues. The germline V and J ends were trimmed by 5 bases and 4 bases, with 9 bases remaining between them. Germline V gene lookup returns CDR1 SQVTM and CDR2 ANQGSEA. CDR3 sequence reads: CSVRTAYEQYF. In DNA form, the CDR3 reads TGCAGCGTTAGGACAGCTTACGAGCAGTACTTC.